Presented here are 7 T cell receptor beta chains from one specimen sequenced in a study of low-dose radiotherapy and immunotherapy resistance in tumors (dated by TCRdb to 2022 to 2024). The run used an Illumina HiSeq 2500. First-strand cDNA was synthesized using Superscript III and a set of TRAV- and TRBV-specific primers, so that both TCRalpha and TCRbeta chains were covered. TCRs were amplified with Phusion for 20 to 25 PCR cycles, with a constant-region primer paired with the adapter attached to the V primers. In-frame beta chains were kept once TCRdb had trimmed the public reads at Q25 with fastp and called clones with MiXCR. Rows with a matching CDR3 protein are joined into one entry that keeps the most common DNA and genes. The sample table contains approximately 80,000 distinct CDR3 sequences; only one count was recorded for less than 20% of them. The biggest ten clones account for approximately 1.3% of the sample.

The time point label on this specimen signifies: after trial treatment. The treatment or condition label of this sample denotes: LDRT plus nivolumab, ipilimumab, low-dose cyclophosphamide and aspirin (RACIN trial). The sample consisted of PBMCs, taken after low-dose radiotherapy plus immunotherapy. These receptors came from a male donor with prostate cancer.

J is TRBJ1-5 and V is TRBV4-3; D gene ambiguous. The CDR3 loop spans 14 amino acids. Germline assignment: CDR1 LGHNA and CDR2 YSLEER. V lost 0 bases to trimming and J lost 4 bases, with 7 bases between them. The CDR3 region is CASSQDGVNQPQHF. The CDR3 coding sequence is TGCGCCAGCAGCCAAGATGGCGTGAATCAGCCCCAGCATTTT.

Concerning this clonotype itself: A far more abundant clone sits one base away, making this likely a read error. This chain connects TRBV28 to TRBJ2-1, with D possibly TRBD2 on 5 matching bases. The CDR3 is 11 residues long. Germline V gene sequence: CDR1 MDHEN, CDR2 SYDVKM. V dropped 7 bases and J dropped 10 bases, with 11 bases sitting between them. The CDR3 nucleotides are TGTGCCAGCACCAGTGACTACGAGCAGTTCTTC. Translation: CASTSDYEQFF.

This clonotype was counted many times. This chain links TRBV4-3 with TRBJ1-1, with 7 positions matching TRBD1. V dropped 0 bases and J dropped 13; count of bases not matched to a gene: 17. Germline V lookup: CDR1 LGHNA, CDR2 YSLEER. The CDR3 covers 16 residues. CDR3: CASSQEGGHTGARVFF. CDR3 coding DNA: TGCGCCAGCAGCCAAGAGGGGGGGCACACAGGGGCCCGGGTTTTCTTT.

This clonotype was counted ten times or more. The chain joins TRBV2 to TRBJ2-3; 12 nucleotides match TRBD1. CDR3 length equals 16 residues. With V trimmed by 2 bases and J by 1 base, 1 base remained unmatched. In germline, CDR1 is SNHLY, CDR2 FYNNEI. The CDR3 region is CASSERDRGRTDTQYF. The CDR3, as DNA: TGTGCCAGCAGTGAACGGGACAGGGGGCGCACAGATACGCAGTATTTT.

This clonotype was observed many times. The gene calls are TRBV12-3 or TRBV12-4 and TRBJ1-5; 8 nucleotides match TRBD1. V was pared by 5 bases and J by 3 bases, with 9 bases of the junction left unmatched. The CDR3 runs 16 residues. The CDR3 sequence is CASSLGQGVTNQPQHF. CDR3 bases: TGTGCCAGCAGTCTCGGACAGGGCGTTACCAATCAGCCCCAGCATTTT.

This clonotype was seen many times. The V gene is TRBV30, the J gene TRBJ2-2, with 8 positions matching TRBD1. The length of the CDR3 is 14 residues. V dropped 5 bases and J dropped 2; count of bases not matched to a gene: 4. Germline-derived CDR1 and CDR2 are GTSNPN and SVGIG (reference sequence). Written as DNA, the CDR3 is TGTGCCTGGGACAGGGGACAAAACACCGGGGAGCTGTTTTTT. It specifies CAWDRGQNTGELFF.

This clonotype was detected ten times or more. V usage is TRBV28 and J usage is TRBJ2-7, with D uncertain. Deletions cut 2 bases from V and 3 bases from J, with 8 bases between. CDR1 and CDR2 (germline): MDHEN, SYDVKM. This CDR3 is built from 13 residues. The CDR3 is CASSLNALYEQYF. CDR3 bases: TGTGCCAGCAGTTTAAACGCGCTCTACGAGCAGTACTTC.